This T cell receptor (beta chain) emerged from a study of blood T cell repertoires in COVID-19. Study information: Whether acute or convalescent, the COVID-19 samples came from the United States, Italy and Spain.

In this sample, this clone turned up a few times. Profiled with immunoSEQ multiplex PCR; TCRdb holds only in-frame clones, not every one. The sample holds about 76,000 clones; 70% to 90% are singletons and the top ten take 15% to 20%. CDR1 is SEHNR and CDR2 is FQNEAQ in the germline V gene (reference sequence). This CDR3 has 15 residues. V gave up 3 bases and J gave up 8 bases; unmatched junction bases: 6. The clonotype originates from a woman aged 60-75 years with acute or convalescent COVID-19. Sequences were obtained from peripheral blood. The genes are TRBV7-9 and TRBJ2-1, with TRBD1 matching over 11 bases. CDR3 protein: CASSFGQGAGDEQFF. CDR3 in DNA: TGTGCCAGCAGCTTCGGACAGGGGGCTGGCGATGAGCAGTTCTTC.